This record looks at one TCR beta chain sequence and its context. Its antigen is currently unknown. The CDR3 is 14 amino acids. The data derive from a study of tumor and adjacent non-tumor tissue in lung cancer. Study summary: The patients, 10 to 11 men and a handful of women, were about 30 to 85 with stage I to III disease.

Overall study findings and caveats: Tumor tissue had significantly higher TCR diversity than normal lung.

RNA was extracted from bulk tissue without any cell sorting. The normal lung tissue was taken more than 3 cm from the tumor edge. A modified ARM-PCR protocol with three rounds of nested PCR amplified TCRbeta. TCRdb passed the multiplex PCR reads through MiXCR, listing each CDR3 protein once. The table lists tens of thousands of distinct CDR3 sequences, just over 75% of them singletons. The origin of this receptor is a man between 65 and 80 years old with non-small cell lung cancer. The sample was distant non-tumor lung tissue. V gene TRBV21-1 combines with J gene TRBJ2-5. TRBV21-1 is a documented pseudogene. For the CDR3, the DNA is TGTGCCAGCAGCAATCCGGACGGCCAAGAGACCCAGTACTTC. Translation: CASSNPDGQETQYF.